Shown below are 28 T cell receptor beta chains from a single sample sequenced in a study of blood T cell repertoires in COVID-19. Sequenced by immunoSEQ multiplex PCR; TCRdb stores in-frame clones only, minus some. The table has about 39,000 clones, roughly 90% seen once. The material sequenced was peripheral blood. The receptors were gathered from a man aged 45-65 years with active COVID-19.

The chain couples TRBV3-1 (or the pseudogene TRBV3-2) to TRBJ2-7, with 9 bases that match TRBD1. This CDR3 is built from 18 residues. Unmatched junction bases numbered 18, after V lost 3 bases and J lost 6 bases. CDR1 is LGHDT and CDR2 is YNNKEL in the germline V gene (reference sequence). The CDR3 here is CASSQQGQGSGVRIEQYF. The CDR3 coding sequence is TGTGCCAGCAGCCAGCAGGGACAGGGATCCGGCGTAAGGATCGAGCAGTACTTC.

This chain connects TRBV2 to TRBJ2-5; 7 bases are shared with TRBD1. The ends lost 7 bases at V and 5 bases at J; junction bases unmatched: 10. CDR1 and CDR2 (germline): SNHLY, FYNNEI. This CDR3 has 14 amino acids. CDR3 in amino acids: CASTTDRAGETQYF. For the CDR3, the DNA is TGTGCCAGCACTACCGACAGGGCTGGGGAGACCCAGTACTTC.

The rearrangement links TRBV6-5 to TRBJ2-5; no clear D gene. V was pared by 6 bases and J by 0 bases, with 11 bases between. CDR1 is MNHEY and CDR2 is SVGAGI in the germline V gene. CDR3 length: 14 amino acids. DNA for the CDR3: TGTGCCAGCAGCCGCACACCGTACCAAGAGACCCAGTACTTC. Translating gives CASSRTPYQETQYF.

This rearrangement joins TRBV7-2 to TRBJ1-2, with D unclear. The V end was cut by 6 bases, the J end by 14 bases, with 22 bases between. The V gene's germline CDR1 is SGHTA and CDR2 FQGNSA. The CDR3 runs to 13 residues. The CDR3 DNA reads TGTGCCAGCAGTTCCATCCTTGGGCGGGGAGAGACCTTC. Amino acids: CASSSILGRGETF. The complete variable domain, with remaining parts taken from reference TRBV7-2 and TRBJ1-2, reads GAGVSQSPSNKVTEKGKDVELRCDPISGHTALYWYRQSLGQGLEFLIYFQGNSAPDKSGLPSDRFSAERTGGSVSTLTIQRTQQEDSAVYLCASSSILGRGETFGSGTRLTVV.

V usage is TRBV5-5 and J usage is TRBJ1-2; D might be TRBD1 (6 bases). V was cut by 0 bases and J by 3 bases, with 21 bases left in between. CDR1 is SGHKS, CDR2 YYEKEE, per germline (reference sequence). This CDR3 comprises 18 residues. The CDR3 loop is CASSLAPLRSTGYYGYTF. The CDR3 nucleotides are TGTGCCAGCAGCTTGGCCCCACTTAGATCAACAGGGTACTATGGCTACACCTTC.

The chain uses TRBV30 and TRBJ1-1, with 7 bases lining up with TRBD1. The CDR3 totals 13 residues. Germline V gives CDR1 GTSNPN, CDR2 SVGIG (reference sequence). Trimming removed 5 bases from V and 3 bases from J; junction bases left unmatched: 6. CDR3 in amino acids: CAWGTVPHTEAFF. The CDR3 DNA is TGTGCCTGGGGGACAGTCCCCCACACTGAAGCTTTCTTT.

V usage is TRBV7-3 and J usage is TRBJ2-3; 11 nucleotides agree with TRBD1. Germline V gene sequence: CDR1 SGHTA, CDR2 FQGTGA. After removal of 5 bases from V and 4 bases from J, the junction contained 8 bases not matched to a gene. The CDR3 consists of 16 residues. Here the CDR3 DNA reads TGTGCCAGCAGCGCGACAACGGGACAGGGGGCAGATACGCAGTATTTT. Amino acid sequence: CASSATTGQGADTQYF.

CDR3 sequence: CASSPSGGTYNEQFF. In DNA form, the CDR3 reads TGTGCCAGCAGCCCTAGCGGGGGCACCTACAATGAGCAGTTCTTC. The V and J genes are TRBV7-3 and TRBJ2-1; 10 nucleotides agree with TRBD2. Trimming took 5 bases from V and 2 from J; bases not matched to a gene: 3. The CDR3 spans 15 residues. Germline V gene sequence: CDR1 SGHTA, CDR2 FQGTGA.

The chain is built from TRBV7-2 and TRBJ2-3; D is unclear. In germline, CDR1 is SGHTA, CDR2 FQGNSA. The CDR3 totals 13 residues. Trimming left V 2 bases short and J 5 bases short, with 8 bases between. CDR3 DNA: TGTGCCAGCAGCTTAAGTGGCAAAGATACGCAGTATTTT. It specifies CASSLSGKDTQYF.

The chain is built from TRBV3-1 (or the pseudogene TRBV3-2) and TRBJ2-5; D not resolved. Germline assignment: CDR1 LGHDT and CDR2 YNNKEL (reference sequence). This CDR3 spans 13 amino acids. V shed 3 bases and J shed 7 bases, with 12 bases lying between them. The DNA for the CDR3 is TGTGCCAGCAGCCACCTAGGAACGGGGACCCAGTACTTC. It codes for CASSHLGTGTQYF.

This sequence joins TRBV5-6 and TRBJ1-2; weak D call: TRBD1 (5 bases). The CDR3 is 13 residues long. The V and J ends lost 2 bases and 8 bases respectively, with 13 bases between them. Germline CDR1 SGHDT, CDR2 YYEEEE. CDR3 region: CASSLGVRGGYTF. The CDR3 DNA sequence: TGTGCCAGCAGCTTAGGGGTCAGAGGAGGCTACACCTTC. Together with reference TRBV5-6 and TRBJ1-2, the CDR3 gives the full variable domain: DAGVTQSPTHLIKTRGQQVTLRCSPKSGHDTVSWYQQALGQGPQFIFQYYEEEERQRGNFPDRFSGHQFPNYSSELNVNALLLGDSALYLCASSLGVRGGYTFGSGTRLTVV.

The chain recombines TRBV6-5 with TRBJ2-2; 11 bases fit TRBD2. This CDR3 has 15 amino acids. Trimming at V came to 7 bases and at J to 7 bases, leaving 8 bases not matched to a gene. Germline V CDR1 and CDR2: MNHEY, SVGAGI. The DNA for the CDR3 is TGTGCCAGCATTGGGACTAGCGGAAGTCACGGGGAGCTGTTTTTT. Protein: CASIGTSGSHGELFF.

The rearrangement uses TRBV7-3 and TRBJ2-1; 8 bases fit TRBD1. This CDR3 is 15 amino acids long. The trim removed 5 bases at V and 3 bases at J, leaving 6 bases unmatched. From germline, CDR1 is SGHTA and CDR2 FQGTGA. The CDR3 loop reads CASSPGQGNYNEQFF. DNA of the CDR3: TGTGCCAGCAGCCCCGGACAGGGAAACTACAATGAGCAGTTCTTC.

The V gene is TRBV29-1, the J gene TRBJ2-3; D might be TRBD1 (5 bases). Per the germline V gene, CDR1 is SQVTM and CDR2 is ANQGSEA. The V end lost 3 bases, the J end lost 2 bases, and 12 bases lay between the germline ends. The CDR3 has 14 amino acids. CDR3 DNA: TGCAGCGTTGACGGGCAGGGTAACACAGATACGCAGTATTTT. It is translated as CSVDGQGNTDTQYF.

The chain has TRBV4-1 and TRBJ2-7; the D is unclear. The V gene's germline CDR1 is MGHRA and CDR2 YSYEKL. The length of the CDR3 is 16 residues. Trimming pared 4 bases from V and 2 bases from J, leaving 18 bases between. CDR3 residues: CASSPSMGLSTYEQYF. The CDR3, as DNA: TGCGCCAGCAGCCCTAGTATGGGTCTGTCTACCTACGAGCAGTACTTC.

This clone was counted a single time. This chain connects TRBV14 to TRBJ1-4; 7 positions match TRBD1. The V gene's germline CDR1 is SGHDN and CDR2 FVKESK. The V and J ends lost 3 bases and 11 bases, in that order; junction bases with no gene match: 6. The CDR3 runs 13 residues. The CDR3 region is CASSHGDSRKLFF. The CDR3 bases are TGTGCCAGCAGCCACGGGGACAGTAGGAAACTGTTTTTT. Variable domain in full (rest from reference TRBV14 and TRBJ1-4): EAGVTQFPSHSVIEKGQTVTLRCDPISGHDNLYWYRRVMGKEIKFLLHFVKESKQDESGMPNNRFLAERTGGTYSTLKVQPAELEDSGVYFCASSHGDSRKLFFGSGTQLSVL.

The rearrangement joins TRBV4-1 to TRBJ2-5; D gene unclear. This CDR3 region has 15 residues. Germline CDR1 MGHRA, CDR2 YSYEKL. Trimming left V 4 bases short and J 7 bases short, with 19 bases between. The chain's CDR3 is CASSLGDGHYGTQYF. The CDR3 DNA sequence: TGCGCCAGCAGCCTGGGTGATGGGCATTATGGGACCCAGTACTTC.

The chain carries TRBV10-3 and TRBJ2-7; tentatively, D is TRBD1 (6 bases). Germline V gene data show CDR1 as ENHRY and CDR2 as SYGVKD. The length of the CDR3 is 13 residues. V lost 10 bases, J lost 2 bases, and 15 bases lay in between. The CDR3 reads CATGTTGPYEQYF. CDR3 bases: TGTGCCACCGGGACAACGGGCCCCTACGAGCAGTACTTC.

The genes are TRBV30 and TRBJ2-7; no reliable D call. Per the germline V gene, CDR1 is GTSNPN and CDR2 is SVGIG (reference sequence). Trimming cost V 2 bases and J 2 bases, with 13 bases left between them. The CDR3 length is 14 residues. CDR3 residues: CAWSLKELAYEQYF. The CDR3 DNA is TGTGCCTGGAGTCTTAAAGAATTAGCCTACGAGCAGTACTTC.

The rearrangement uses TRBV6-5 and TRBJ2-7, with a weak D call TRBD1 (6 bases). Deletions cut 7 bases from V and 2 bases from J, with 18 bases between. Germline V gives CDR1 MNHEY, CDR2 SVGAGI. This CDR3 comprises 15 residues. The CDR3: CASNPSGVSPYEQYF. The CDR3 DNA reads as TGTGCCAGCAACCCATCAGGGGTCAGTCCCTACGAGCAGTACTTC.

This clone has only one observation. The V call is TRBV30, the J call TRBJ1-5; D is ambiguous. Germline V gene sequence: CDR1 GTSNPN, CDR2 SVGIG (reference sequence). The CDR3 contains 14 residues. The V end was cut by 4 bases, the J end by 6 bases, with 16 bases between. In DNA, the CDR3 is TGTGCCTGGACTCAAACGGGGTCGGGTCAGCCCCAGCATTTT. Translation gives CAWTQTGSGQPQHF.

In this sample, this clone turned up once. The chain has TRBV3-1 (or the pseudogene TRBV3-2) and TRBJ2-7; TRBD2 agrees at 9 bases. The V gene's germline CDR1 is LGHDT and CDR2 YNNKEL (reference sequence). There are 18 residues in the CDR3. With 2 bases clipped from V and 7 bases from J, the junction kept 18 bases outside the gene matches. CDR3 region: CASSQTRRGGRVLKEQYF. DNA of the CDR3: TGTGCCAGCAGCCAAACGCGGCGGGGGGGCCGGGTACTTAAGGAGCAGTACTTC.

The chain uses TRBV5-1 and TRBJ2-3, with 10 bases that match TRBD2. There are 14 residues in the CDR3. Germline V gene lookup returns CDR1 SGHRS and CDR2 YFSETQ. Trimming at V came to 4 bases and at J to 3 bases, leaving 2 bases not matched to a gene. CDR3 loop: CASSGGLATDTQYF. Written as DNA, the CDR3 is TGCGCCAGCAGCGGGGGACTAGCGACAGATACGCAGTATTTT.

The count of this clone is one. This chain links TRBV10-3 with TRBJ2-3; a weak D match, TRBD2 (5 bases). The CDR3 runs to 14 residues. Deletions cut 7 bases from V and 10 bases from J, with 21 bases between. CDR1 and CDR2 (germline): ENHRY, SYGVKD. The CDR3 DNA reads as TGTGCCATCACCCGTGAGGGTGGCACAAATGCGCAGTATTTT. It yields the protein CAITREGGTNAQYF.

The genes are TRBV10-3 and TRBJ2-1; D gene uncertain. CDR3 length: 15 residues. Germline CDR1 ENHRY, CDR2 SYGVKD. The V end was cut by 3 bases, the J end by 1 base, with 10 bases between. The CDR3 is CAISEEAQSYNEQFF. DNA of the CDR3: TGTGCCATCAGTGAAGAAGCCCAATCCTACAATGAGCAGTTCTTC.

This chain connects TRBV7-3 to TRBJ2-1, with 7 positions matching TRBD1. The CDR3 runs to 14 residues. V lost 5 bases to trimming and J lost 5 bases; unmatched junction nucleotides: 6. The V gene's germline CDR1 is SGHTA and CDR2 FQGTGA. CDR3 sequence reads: CASSGDSVNNEQFF. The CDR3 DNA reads TGTGCCAGCAGCGGGGACAGTGTCAACAATGAGCAGTTCTTC. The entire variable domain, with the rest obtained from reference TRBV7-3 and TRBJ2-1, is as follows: GAGVSQTPSNKVTEKGKYVELRCDPISGHTALYWYRQSLGQGPEFLIYFQGTGAADDSGLPNDRFFAVRPEGSVSTLKIQRTERGDSAVYLCASSGDSVNNEQFFGPGTRLTVL.

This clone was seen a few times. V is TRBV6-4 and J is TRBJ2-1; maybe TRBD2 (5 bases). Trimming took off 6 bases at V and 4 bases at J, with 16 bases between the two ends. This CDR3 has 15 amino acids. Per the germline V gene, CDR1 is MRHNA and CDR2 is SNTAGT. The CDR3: CASSQSSGDYNEQFF. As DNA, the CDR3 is TGTGCCAGCAGCCAATCAAGCGGAGATTACAATGAGCAGTTCTTC.

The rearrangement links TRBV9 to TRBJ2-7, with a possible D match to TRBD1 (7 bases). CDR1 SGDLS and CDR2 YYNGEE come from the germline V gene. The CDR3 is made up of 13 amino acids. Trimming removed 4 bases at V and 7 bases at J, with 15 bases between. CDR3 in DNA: TGTGCCAGCAGCTCGGGGGACAGTCATGAGCAGTACTTC. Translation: CASSSGDSHEQYF. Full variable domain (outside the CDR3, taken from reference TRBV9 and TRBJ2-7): DSGVTQTPKHLITATGQRVTLRCSPRSGDLSVYWYQQSLDQGLQFLIQYYNGEERAKGNILERFSAQQFPDLHSELNLSSLELGDSALYFCASSSGDSHEQYFGPGTRLTVT.